The 27 T cell receptor beta chains reported below all come from one sample, sequenced in a study of Ad26.COV2.S vaccination and SARS-CoV-2 variants (dated by TCRdb to the early 2020s). Libraries were made using the immunoSEQ multiplex PCR assay. TCRdb limited this immuneACCESS table to in-frame rearrangements with V and J called. A share of clones is missing; checked studies link under half to unresolved V genes, and the rest is unexplained. The sample has some 420,000 clones on record, approximately 90% of them singletons. The biggest ten clones account for less than 4% of the sample. This sample's treatment or condition label indicates: about 20 received Ad26.COV2.S at low or high dose, single or two shots; about 5 received placebo; per-sample allocation not given. Repertoires of vaccine and placebo recipients were sequenced from samples taken on day 63 after the first injection. This sample comprised peripheral blood, obtained in a trial of Ad26.COV2.S vaccine versus placebo. These receptors originate from a person between 18 and 65 years old who received the Ad26.COV2.S COVID-19 vaccine or a placebo.

V usage is TRBV9 and J usage is TRBJ1-2; 10 bases agree with TRBD1. The V and J ends lost 0 bases and 3 bases, in that order; junction bases with no gene match: 2. This CDR3 has 15 amino acids. From germline, CDR1 is SGDLS and CDR2 YYNGEE. In DNA, the CDR3 is TGTGCCAGCAGCGTAGGACAGGGGGCTGACTATGGCTACACCTTC. This sequence encodes CASSVGQGADYGYTF.

The genes are TRBV6-2 or TRBV6-3 and TRBJ1-5, with D possibly TRBD1 on 5 matching bases. The CDR3 is 14 amino acids. Germline values: CDR1 MNHEY, CDR2 SVGEGT. With 2 bases removed from V and 7 bases from J, the gap between germline ends came to 12 bases. The CDR3 protein is CASSYGGVGQPQHF. The CDR3 DNA is TGTGCCAGCAGTTACGGGGGGGTCGGGCAGCCCCAGCATTTT.

V usage is TRBV6-2 or TRBV6-3 and J usage is TRBJ2-1, with 12 bases that match TRBD2. V trimming: 5 bases; J trimming: 7 bases; junction bases outside the gene matches: 15. Germline V gene data show CDR1 as MNHEY and CDR2 as SVGEGT. CDR3 size: 18 residues. In DNA, the CDR3 is TGTGCCAGCAGTACCCCCCAAGTACTAGCGGGGGGAGTGAATGAGCAGTTCTTC. Amino acid sequence: CASSTPQVLAGGVNEQFF.

The chain joins TRBV4-1 to TRBJ1-5, with TRBD1 as a possible D gene (6 bases). Trimming stripped 1 base from V and 2 bases from J, with 9 bases between. The CDR3 contains 15 residues. The germline CDR1 and CDR2 sequences are MGHRA and YSYEKL. CDR3 sequence reads: CASSQVAGGNQPQHF. The CDR3 nucleotides read TGCGCCAGCAGCCAAGTAGCAGGGGGCAATCAGCCCCAGCATTTT.

This clone has only one observation. Written as DNA, the CDR3 is TGTGCCAGTAGTGTCGGGGCCTCCGGGGGGGAGCTGTTTTTT. This codes for CASSVGASGGELFF. The chain employs TRBV19 and TRBJ2-2; D may correspond to TRBD1 or TRBD2 (5 bases each). Germline CDR1 and CDR2: LNHDA and SQIVND (reference sequence). Trimming left V 5 bases short and J 8 bases short, with 15 bases between. This CDR3 region has 14 residues.

The genes are TRBV25-1 and TRBJ1-1, with D possibly TRBD1 on 5 matching bases. Trimming removed 6 bases from V and 3 bases from J, with 14 bases in between. The CDR3 has 14 residues. CDR1 is MGHDK and CDR2 is SYGVNS in the germline V gene. CDR3 sequence (DNA): TGTGCCAGCAGGCACGACAGACCCTACACTGAAGCTTTCTTT. It translates to CASRHDRPYTEAFF.

This chain joins TRBV16 and TRBJ1-1; D call uncertain. The CDR3 has 14 amino acids. Germline V CDR1 and CDR2: KGHSY, FQNENV. V shed 4 bases and J shed 1 base, with 10 bases lying between them. CDR3 nucleotide sequence: TGTGCCAGCAGCCCTGGACCTCAGAACACTGAAGCTTTCTTT. Protein product: CASSPGPQNTEAFF.

The chain couples TRBV7-2 to TRBJ2-3, with D possibly TRBD2 on 5 matching bases. Germline loops: CDR1 SGHTA, CDR2 FQGNSA. CDR3 size: 15 residues. Trimming took off 1 base at V and 0 bases at J, with 8 bases between the two ends. CDR3 in amino acids: CASSLVDSSTDTQYF. CDR3 nucleotide sequence: TGTGCCAGCAGCTTAGTGGACTCTAGCACAGATACGCAGTATTTT.

This chain joins TRBV4-2 and TRBJ1-1; unclear D gene. This CDR3 comprises 15 residues. V lost 1 base, J lost 5 bases, and 14 bases lay in between. Germline V CDR1 and CDR2: LGHNA, YNFKEQ. CDR3 sequence reads: CASSQGQGSGTEAFF. DNA of the CDR3: TGTGCCAGCAGCCAAGGACAAGGTTCGGGAACTGAAGCTTTCTTT.

This chain joins TRBV20-1 and TRBJ2-2; D may be TRBD1 or TRBD2 (6 bases each). V was clipped by 3 bases and J by 6 bases, with 14 bases between them. Germline V gives CDR1 DFQATT, CDR2 SNEGSKA (reference sequence). The CDR3 runs to 14 residues. CDR3 region: CSASRGGGPGELFF. The DNA of the CDR3 is TGCAGTGCTAGTCGAGGAGGGGGGCCCGGGGAGCTGTTTTTT.

The CDR3 loop reads CAISESKMNTEAFF. Written as DNA, the CDR3 is TGTGCCATCAGTGAGTCAAAGATGAACACTGAAGCTTTCTTT. This chain joins TRBV10-3 and TRBJ1-1, with D unclear. The CDR3 totals 14 residues. CDR1 is ENHRY, CDR2 SYGVKD, per germline. Trimming took 0 bases from V and 0 from J, leaving 5 bases between them.

The V and J genes are TRBV5-1 and TRBJ1-1; D remains unclear. Deletions cut 3 bases from V and 8 bases from J, with 11 bases between. The CDR3 is 12 residues long. Germline V gene lookup returns CDR1 SGHRS and CDR2 YFSETQ. In nucleotides, the CDR3 is TGCGCCAGCAGCTCGAACAGAGTAGAAGCTTTCTTT. Amino acid sequence: CASSSNRVEAFF.

This clone was seen at least ten times. The rearrangement joins TRBV6-1 to TRBJ1-3; D not certain. The V and J ends lost 2 bases and 1 base respectively, with 9 bases between them. CDR1 and CDR2 (germline): MNHNS, SASEGT. The CDR3 totals 15 residues. CDR3 sequence (DNA): TGTGCCAGCAGTGAATCGGAGCCTTCTGGAAACACCATATATTTT. Translated, it gives CASSESEPSGNTIYF.

The V and J genes are TRBV4-3 and TRBJ2-7; D is possibly TRBD1 (6 bases). Germline values: CDR1 LGHNA, CDR2 YSLEER. Trimming removed 1 base at V and 3 bases at J, with 13 bases between. The CDR3 contains 15 residues. DNA of the CDR3: TGCGCCAGCAGCCAAGCCGCCGGGACAAGCTACGAGCAGTACTTC. It codes for CASSQAAGTSYEQYF.

The chain couples TRBV7-9 to TRBJ2-3; D possibly uses TRBD1 or TRBD2 (6 bases each). Trimming removed 1 base from V and 7 bases from J, with 15 bases in between. This CDR3 is 15 amino acids long. The germline V gene has CDR1 SEHNR and CDR2 FQNEAQ (reference sequence). CDR3 sequence reads: CASSLVSRDNNTQYF. The CDR3 bases are TGTGCCAGCAGCTTAGTGTCGCGGGACAATAATACGCAGTATTTT.

V is TRBV27 and J is TRBJ2-7, with TRBD2 as a possible D gene (5 bases). The CDR3 covers 12 residues. Between the trimmed V and J ends, which lost 6 bases and 4 bases, there was a span of 10 bases. The germline gives CDR1 MNHEY, CDR2 SMNVEV (reference sequence). The chain's CDR3 is CASSFRGYEQYF. CDR3 coding DNA: TGTGCCAGCAGCTTTCGGGGATACGAGCAGTACTTC.

This chain joins TRBV5-5 and TRBJ2-3; TRBD2 matches 12 bases. Germline V gives CDR1 SGHKS, CDR2 YYEKEE (reference sequence). The ends lost 4 bases at V and 5 bases at J; junction bases unmatched: 5. The CDR3 covers 15 residues. CDR3 DNA: TGTGCCAGCAGCCCCCTAGCGGGAGGGGGAGATACGCAGTATTTT. Translated: CASSPLAGGGDTQYF.

The chain couples TRBV29-1 to TRBJ2-7; 12 bases agree with TRBD1. Germline V CDR1 and CDR2: SQVTM, ANQGSEA. V lost 3 bases and J lost 4; bases outside the gene matches: 4. The CDR3 extends over 14 amino acids. The CDR3 is CSVDGDRGLYEQYF. CDR3 DNA: TGCAGCGTTGATGGGGACAGGGGGCTTTACGAGCAGTACTTC.

The rearrangement joins TRBV7-8 to TRBJ2-7; 11 nucleotides agree with TRBD1. CDR3 length equals 15 residues. Germline CDR1 SGHVS, CDR2 FQNEAQ. Losses at the gene ends were 3 bases for V and 2 bases for J; bases not matched to a gene: 3. The CDR3: CASSFRDRGTYEQYF. The CDR3, as DNA: TGTGCCAGCAGCTTCCGGGACAGGGGGACCTACGAGCAGTACTTC.

The CDR3 is CASSKVAHEQFF. Written as DNA, the CDR3 is TGTGCCAGCAGCAAAGTAGCCCATGAGCAGTTCTTC. V gene TRBV21-1 combines with J gene TRBJ2-1; TRBD2 is the table's D call, not checked against the DNA. TRBV21-1 is shown as a pseudogene. There are 12 residues in the CDR3.

This sequence joins TRBV5-6 and TRBJ2-7; TRBD1 matches 7 bases. The V and J ends lost 4 bases and 0 bases, in that order; junction bases with no gene match: 13. The CDR3 has 17 residues. Germline V gives CDR1 SGHDT, CDR2 YYEEEE. The CDR3 DNA reads TGTGCCAGCAGCCTGGGTCCCACAGGGGCTGTCTCCTACGAGCAGTACTTC. It translates to CASSLGPTGAVSYEQYF.

The chain links TRBV7-8 to TRBJ2-3, with D possibly being TRBD2 (6 bases). Looked up from germline, CDR1 is SGHVS and CDR2 is FQNEAQ. The CDR3 length is 15 residues. Trimming cost V 0 bases and J 5 bases, with 12 bases left between them. CDR3: CASSLAGGIGDTQYF. In nucleotides, the CDR3 is TGTGCCAGCAGCTTAGCAGGAGGGATTGGAGATACGCAGTATTTT.

The chain couples TRBV19 to TRBJ2-2; 8 nucleotides align to TRBD1. The CDR3 loop spans 15 amino acids. Trimming cost V 5 bases and J 4 bases; bases outside gene matches: 6. Germline V CDR1 and CDR2: LNHDA, SQIVND (reference sequence). The DNA of the CDR3 is TGTGCCAGTAGTCCCAGGGGGCGCAGCACCGGGGAGCTGTTTTTT. It specifies CASSPRGRSTGELFF.

J is TRBJ2-1 and V is TRBV18, with 11 bases fitting TRBD2. V was pared by 2 bases and J by 0 bases, with 12 bases of the junction left unmatched. From germline, CDR1 is KGHSH and CDR2 LQKENI. The CDR3 extends over 20 amino acids. The CDR3 sequence is CASSPVRVAGGTGSYNEQFF. In DNA form, the CDR3 reads TGTGCCAGCTCACCAGTGAGAGTAGCGGGGGGGACCGGCTCCTACAATGAGCAGTTCTTC. The full variable domain, with the rest looked up from reference TRBV18 and TRBJ2-1, is NAGVMQNPRHLVRRRGQEARLRCSPMKGHSHVYWYRQLPEEGLKFMVYLQKENIIDESGMPKERFSAEFPKEGPSILRIQQVVRGDSAAYFCASSPVRVAGGTGSYNEQFFGPGTRLTVL.

In its sample, this clone was seen once. V usage is TRBV16 and J usage is TRBJ2-1; D unresolved. This CDR3 has 11 amino acids. Germline values: CDR1 KGHSY, CDR2 FQNENV. The ends were cut back, 2 bases at V and 6 bases at J, with 2 bases in the middle. As DNA, the CDR3 is TGTGCCAGCAGCCAAGCCAATGAGCAGTTCTTC. Translated: CASSQANEQFF.

J is TRBJ2-5 and V is TRBV7-9, with 7 bases aligning to TRBD2. The CDR3 loop spans 13 amino acids. Germline V gives CDR1 SEHNR, CDR2 FQNEAQ (reference sequence). V shed 4 bases and J 5 bases; nucleotides not matched to a gene: 4. In DNA, the CDR3 is TGTGCCAGCAGCTCTCGTAGCGGGGAGACCCAGTACTTC. It encodes CASSSRSGETQYF.

The chain employs TRBV5-1 and TRBJ2-1, with 11 bases lining up with TRBD2. There are 18 residues in the CDR3. With V trimmed by 4 bases and J by 1 base, 10 bases remained unmatched. The germline V gene has CDR1 SGHRS and CDR2 YFSETQ. Written as DNA, the CDR3 is TGCGCCAGCAGCCTCTATAGCGGGGGGGCCGGTTCCTACAATGAGCAGTTCTTC. Its protein product is CASSLYSGGAGSYNEQFF.